The present T cell receptor beta chain was sequenced within a study of beta chain features in type 1 diabetes. On the study more broadly: Patients were similar to healthy donors in age and gender (as well as in cell yields).

Concerning this clone itself: Its cognate antigen is unknown. This CDR3 is also generated by other DNA sequences in the sample.

Reverse transcribing all isolated RNA meant expressed TCRB transcripts were sequenced. TCRdb keeps only in-frame clones here, not all; method: immunoSEQ multiplex PCR. This table holds some 660,000 clones, over 11% found once. Whole-study results and caveats: Moderately but significantly shorter TCRB CDR3s were found in Type 1 diabetes patients in all four CD4+ subsets.

This CDR3 has 12 residues. Deletions cut 0 bases from V and 4 bases from J, with 6 bases between. CDR1 and CDR2 (germline): GTSNPN, SVGIG (reference sequence). This chain links TRBV30 with TRBJ1-2, with D uncertain. This sequence originates from a young man with type 1 diabetes. Sequencing used naive CD4+ T cells from blood. For the CDR3, the DNA is TGTGCCTGGAGTGTAACCAGCTATGGCTACACCTTC. Its protein product is CAWSVTSYGYTF.